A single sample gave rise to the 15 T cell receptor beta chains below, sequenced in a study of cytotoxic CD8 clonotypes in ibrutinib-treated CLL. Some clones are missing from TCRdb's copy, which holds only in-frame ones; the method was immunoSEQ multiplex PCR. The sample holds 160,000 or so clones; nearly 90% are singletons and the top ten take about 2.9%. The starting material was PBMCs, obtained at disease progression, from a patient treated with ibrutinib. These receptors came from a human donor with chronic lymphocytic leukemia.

The chain's CDR3 is CASSQDPRGVYNEQFF. The CDR3 nucleotides are TGCGCCAGCAGCCAAGATCCTCGTGGGGTTTACAATGAGCAGTTCTTC. The chain carries TRBV4-1 and TRBJ2-1; D uncertain. The CDR3 is made up of 16 amino acids. Trimming took 0 bases from V and 4 from J, leaving 13 bases between them. The germline CDR1 and CDR2 sequences are MGHRA and YSYEKL.

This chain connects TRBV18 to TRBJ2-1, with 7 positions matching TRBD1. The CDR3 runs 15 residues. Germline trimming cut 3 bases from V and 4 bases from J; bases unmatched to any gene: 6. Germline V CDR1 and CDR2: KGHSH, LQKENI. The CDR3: CASSPMTGRYNEQFF. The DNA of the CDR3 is TGTGCCAGCTCACCCATGACAGGGCGATACAATGAGCAGTTCTTC. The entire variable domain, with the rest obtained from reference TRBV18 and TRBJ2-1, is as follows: NAGVMQNPRHLVRRRGQEARLRCSPMKGHSHVYWYRQLPEEGLKFMVYLQKENIIDESGMPKERFSAEFPKEGPSILRIQQVVRGDSAAYFCASSPMTGRYNEQFFGPGTRLTVL.

CDR3 bases: TGTGCCAGCAGCTTAGGTCCTAGCGGAAAATACAATGAGCAGTTCTTC. It yields the protein CASSLGPSGKYNEQFF. The genes are TRBV7-9 and TRBJ2-1; 7 nucleotides line up with TRBD2. The germline V gene has CDR1 SEHNR and CDR2 FQNEAQ (reference sequence). The trim removed 1 base at V and 4 bases at J, leaving 7 bases unmatched. This CDR3 region has 16 residues.

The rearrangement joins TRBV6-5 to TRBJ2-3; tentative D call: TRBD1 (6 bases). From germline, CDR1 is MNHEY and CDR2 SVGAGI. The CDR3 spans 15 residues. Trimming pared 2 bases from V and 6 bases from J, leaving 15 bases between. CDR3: CASSYRHRELDTQYF. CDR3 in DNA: TGTGCCAGCAGTTACCGACACAGGGAGTTGGATACGCAGTATTTT.

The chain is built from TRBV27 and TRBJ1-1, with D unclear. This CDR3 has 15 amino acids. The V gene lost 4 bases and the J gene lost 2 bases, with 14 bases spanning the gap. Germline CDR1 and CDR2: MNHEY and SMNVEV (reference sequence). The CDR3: CASSSRPPFNTEAFF. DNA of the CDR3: TGTGCCAGCAGTTCCCGTCCCCCCTTTAACACTGAAGCTTTCTTT.

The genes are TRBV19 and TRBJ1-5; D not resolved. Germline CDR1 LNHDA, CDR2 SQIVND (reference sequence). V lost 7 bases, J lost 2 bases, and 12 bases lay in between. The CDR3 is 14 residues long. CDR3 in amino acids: CASTMWAGNQPQHF. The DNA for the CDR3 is TGTGCCAGTACCATGTGGGCCGGCAATCAGCCCCAGCATTTT.

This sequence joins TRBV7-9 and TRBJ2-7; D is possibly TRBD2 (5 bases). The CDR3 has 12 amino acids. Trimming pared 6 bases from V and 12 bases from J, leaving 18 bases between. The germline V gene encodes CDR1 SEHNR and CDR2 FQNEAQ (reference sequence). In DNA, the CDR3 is TGTGCCAGCAGTCCGGACTGGGCGGTGCCGTACTTC. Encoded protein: CASSPDWAVPYF.

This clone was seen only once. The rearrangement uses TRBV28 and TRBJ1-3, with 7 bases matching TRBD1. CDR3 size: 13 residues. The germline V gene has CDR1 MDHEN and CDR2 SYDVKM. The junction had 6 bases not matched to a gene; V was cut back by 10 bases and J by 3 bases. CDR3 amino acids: CAIATGNGNTIYF. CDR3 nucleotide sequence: TGTGCCATCGCGACAGGGAATGGAAACACCATATATTTT.

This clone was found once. CDR3 DNA sequence: TGTGCCAGCAGCCCGGGACCGGGACGGTACAATGAGCAGTTCTTC. This sequence encodes CASSPGPGRYNEQFF. The chain joins TRBV6-5 to TRBJ2-1; possibly TRBD1 or TRBD2 for D (5 bases each). Germline loops: CDR1 MNHEY, CDR2 SVGAGI. Trimming left V 6 bases short and J 4 bases short, with 16 bases between. The CDR3 is 15 residues long.

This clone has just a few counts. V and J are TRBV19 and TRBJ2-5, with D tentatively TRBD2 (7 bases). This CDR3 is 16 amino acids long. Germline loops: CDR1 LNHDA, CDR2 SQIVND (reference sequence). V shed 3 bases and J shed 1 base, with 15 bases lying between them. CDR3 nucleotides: TGTGCCAGTAGTATTAGGGGGGGCGCAGGCCAAGAGACCCAGTACTTC. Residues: CASSIRGGAGQETQYF.

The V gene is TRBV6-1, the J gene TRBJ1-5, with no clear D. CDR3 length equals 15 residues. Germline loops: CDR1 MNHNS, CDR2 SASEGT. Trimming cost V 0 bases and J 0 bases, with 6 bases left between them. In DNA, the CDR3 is TGTGCCAGCAGTGAAGCAGATTATAGCAATCAGCCCCAGCATTTT. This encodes CASSEADYSNQPQHF.

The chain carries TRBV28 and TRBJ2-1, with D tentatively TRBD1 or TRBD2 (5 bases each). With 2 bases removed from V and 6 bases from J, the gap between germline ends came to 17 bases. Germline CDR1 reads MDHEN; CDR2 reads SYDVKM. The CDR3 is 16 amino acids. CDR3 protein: CASSLVLGTMGNEQFF. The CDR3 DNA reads TGTGCCAGCAGTTTAGTCTTGGGGACCATGGGCAATGAGCAGTTCTTC.

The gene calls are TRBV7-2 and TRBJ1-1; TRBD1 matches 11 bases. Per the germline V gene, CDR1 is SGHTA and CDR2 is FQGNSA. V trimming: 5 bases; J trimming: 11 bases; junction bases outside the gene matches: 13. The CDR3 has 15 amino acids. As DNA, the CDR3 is TGTGCCAGCAGCCGACGGACAGGGGGCCCATCGGGGGCTTTCTTT. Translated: CASSRRTGGPSGAFF.

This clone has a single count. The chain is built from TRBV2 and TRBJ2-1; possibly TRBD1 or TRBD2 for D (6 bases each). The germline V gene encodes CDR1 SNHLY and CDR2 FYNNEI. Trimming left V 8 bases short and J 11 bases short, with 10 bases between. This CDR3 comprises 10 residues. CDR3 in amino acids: CASGGTKQFF. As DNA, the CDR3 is TGTGCCAGCGGAGGGACAAAGCAGTTCTTC.

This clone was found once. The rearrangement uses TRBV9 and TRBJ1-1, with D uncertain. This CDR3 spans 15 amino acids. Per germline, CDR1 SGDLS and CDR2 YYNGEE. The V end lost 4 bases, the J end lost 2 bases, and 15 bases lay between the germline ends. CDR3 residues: CASSNYSGNNTEAFF. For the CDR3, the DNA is TGTGCCAGCAGCAATTATTCGGGGAATAACACTGAAGCTTTCTTT.